This TCR beta chain appears in the sequencing data of a study of T-cell reconstitution after alpha-beta-depleted transplantation in children. The CDR3 is 14 amino acids. The V gene lost 6 bases and the J gene lost 1 base, with 12 bases spanning the gap. Per germline, CDR1 MNHNS and CDR2 SASEGT. Library preparation (for TCRbeta) was performed with unique molecular identifiers. TCRdb reprocessed the PCR reads via MiXCR and lists one record per CDR3 protein. The sample lists 780,000 or so distinct CDR3 sequences, approximately 15% occurring once. The sample holds many counts of this clonotype. The sample was PBMCs, mostly from graft donor cells, taken 360 days after TCRalphabeta/CD19-depleted stem cell transplant. The chain uses TRBV6-1 and TRBJ2-5; a weak D match, TRBD2 (6 bases). The sequence was collected from a male patient between 10 and 17 years old who had a stem cell transplant for acute lymphoblastic leukemia, so the T cells may come from the graft donor. CDR3 nucleotides: TGTGCCAGCAGCCGGGGACTGCCCCAAGAGACCCAGTACTTC. As protein: CASSRGLPQETQYF.